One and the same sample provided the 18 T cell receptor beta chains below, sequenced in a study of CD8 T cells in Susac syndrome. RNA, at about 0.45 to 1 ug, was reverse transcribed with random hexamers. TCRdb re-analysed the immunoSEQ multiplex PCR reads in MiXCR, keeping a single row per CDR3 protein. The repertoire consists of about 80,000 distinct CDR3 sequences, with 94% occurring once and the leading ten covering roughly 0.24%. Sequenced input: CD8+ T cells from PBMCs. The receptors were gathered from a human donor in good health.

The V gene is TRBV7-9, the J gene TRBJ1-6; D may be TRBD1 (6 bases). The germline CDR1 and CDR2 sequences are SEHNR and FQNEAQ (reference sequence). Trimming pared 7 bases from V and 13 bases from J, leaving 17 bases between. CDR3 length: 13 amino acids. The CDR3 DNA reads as TGTGCCAGCACAGGGGCCTTGGGATTCCCCCTCCACTTT. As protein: CASTGALGFPLHF. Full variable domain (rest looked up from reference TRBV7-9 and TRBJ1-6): DTGVSQNPRHKITKRGQNVTFRCDPISEHNRLYWYRQTLGQGPEFLTYFQNEAQLEKSRLLSDRFSAERPKGSFSTLEIQRTEQGDSAMYLCASTGALGFPLHFGNGTRLTVT.

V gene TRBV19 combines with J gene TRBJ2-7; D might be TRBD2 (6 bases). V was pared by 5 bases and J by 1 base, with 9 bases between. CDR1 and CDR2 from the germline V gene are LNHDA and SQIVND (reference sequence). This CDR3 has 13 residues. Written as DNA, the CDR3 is TGTGCCAGTAGTGCGGGGTTTTCCTACGAGCAGTACTTC. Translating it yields CASSAGFSYEQYF.

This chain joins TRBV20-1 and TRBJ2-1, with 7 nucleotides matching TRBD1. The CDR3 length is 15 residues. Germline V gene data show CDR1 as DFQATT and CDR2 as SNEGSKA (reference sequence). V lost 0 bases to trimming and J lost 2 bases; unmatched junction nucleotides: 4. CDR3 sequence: CSARDLDRAYNEQFF. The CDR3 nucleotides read TGCAGTGCTAGAGATCTTGACAGGGCCTACAATGAGCAGTTCTTC.

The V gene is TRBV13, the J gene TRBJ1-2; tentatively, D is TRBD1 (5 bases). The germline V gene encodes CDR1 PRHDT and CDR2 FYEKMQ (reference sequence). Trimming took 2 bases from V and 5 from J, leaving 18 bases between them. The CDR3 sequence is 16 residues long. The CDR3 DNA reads TGTGCCAGCAGCTTAAACGCCCAGGGTTACCCTTATGGCTACACCTTC. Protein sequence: CASSLNAQGYPYGYTF.

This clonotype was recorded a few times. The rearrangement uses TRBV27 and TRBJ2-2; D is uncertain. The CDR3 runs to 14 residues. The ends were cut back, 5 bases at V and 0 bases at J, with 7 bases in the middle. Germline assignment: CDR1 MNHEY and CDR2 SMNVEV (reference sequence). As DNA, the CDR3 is TGTGCCAGCAGTCCGATTACGAACACCGGGGAGCTGTTTTTT. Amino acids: CASSPITNTGELFF.

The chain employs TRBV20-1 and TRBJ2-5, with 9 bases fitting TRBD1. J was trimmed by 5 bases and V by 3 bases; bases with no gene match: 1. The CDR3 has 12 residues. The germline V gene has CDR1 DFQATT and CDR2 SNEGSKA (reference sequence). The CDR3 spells CSASGQGETQYF. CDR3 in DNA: TGCAGTGCTAGCGGACAGGGGGAGACCCAGTACTTC.

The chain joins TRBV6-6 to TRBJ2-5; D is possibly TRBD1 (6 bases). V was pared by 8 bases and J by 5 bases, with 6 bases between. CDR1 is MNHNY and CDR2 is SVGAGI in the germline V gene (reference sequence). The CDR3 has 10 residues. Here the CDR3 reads CASQGETQYF. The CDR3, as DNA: TGTGCCAGCCAGGGGGAGACCCAGTACTTC.

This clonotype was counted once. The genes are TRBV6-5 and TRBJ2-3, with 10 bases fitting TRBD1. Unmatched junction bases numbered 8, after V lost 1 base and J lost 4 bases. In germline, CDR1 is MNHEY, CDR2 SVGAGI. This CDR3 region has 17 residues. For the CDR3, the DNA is TGTGCCAGCAGTTACTTCCGACAGGGGGCCGCTCCAGATACGCAGTATTTT. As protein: CASSYFRQGAAPDTQYF.

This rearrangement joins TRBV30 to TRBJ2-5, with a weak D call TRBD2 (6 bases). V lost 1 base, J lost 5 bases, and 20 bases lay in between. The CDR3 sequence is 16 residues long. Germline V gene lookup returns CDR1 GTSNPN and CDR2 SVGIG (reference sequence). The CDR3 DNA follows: TGTGCCTGGAGTGGGGGTAGCGGAGGGGAGAGTGAGACCCAGTACTTC. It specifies CAWSGGSGGESETQYF.

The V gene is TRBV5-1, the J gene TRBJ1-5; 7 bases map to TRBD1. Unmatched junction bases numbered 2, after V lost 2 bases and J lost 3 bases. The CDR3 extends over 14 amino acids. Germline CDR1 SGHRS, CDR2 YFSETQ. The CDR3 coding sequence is TGCGCCAGCAGCTTAGGGACAGACAATCAGCCCCAGCATTTT. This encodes CASSLGTDNQPQHF.

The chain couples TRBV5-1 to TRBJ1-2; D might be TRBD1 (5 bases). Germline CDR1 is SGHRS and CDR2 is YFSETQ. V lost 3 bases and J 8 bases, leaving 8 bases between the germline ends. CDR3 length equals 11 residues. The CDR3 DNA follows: TGCGCCAGCAGCTCAGGGAAGGGCTACACCTTC. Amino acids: CASSSGKGYTF. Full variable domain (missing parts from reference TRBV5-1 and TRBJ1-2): KAGVTQTPRYLIKTRGQQVTLSCSPISGHRSVSWYQQTPGQGLQFLFEYFSETQRNKGNFPGRFSGRQFSNSRSEMNVSTLELGDSALYLCASSSGKGYTFGSGTRLTVV.

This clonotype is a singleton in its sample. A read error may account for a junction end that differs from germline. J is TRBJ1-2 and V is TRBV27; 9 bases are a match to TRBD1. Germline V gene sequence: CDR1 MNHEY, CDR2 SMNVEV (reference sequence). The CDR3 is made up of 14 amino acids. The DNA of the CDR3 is TGTGCCAGCAGTGTATCCGGGACAGGGAATGGCTACACCTTC. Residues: CASSVSGTGNGYTF.

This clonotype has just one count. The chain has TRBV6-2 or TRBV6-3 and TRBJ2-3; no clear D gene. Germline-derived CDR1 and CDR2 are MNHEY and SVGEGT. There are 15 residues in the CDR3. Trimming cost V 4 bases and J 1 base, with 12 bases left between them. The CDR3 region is CASSWVYRRTDTQYF. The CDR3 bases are TGTGCCAGCAGTTGGGTGTACAGACGCACAGATACGCAGTATTTT.

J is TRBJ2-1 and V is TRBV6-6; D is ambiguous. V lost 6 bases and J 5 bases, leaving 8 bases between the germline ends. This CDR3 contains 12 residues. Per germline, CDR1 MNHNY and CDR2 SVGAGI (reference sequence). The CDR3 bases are TGTGCCAGCAGCCCCGGACACAATGAGCAGTTCTTC. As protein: CASSPGHNEQFF.

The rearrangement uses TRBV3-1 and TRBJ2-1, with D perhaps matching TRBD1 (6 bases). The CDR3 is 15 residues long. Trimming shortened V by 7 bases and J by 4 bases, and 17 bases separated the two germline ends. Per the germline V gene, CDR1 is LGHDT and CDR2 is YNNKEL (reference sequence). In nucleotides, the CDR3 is TGTGCCAGCACCTTGACCAGGGGCGATTACAATGAGCAGTTCTTC. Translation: CASTLTRGDYNEQFF.

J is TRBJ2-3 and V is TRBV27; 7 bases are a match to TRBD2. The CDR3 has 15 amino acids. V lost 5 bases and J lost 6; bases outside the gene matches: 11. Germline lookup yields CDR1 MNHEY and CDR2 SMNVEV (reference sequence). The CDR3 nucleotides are TGTGCCAGCAGTCCCCTAGCGGCGGGACCGGATACGCAGTATTTT. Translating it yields CASSPLAAGPDTQYF.

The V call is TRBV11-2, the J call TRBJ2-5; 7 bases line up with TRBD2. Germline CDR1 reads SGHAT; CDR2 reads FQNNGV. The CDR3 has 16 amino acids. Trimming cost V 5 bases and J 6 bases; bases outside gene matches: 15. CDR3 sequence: CASSPSFEDGGKTQYF. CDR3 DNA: TGTGCCAGCAGCCCCTCATTCGAGGACGGGGGGAAGACCCAGTACTTC.

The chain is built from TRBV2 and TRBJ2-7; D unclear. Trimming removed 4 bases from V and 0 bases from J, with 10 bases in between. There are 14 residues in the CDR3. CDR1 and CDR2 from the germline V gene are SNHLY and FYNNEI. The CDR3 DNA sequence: TGTGCCAGCAGTGGGGCCCTAAGCTCCTACGAGCAGTACTTC. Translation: CASSGALSSYEQYF.